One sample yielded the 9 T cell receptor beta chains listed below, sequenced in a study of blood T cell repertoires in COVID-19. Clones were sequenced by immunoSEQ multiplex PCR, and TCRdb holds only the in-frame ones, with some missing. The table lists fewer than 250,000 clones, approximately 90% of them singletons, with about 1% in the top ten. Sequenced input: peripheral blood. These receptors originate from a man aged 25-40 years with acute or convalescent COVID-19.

CDR3 loop: CASSPRRQGIAEAFF. CDR3 nucleotide sequence: TGTGCCAGCAGCCCCCGCCGACAGGGAATCGCTGAAGCTTTCTTT. This chain joins TRBV7-3 and TRBJ1-1, with 7 bases lining up with TRBD1. This CDR3 spans 15 amino acids. V lost 5 bases and J lost 6; bases outside the gene matches: 12. Per germline, CDR1 SGHTA and CDR2 FQGTGA.

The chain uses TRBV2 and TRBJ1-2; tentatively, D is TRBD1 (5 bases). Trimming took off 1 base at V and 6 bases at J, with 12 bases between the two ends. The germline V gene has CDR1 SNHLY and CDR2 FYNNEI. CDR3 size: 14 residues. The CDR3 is CASSEVGRIDGYTF. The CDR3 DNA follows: TGTGCCAGCAGTGAAGTGGGGCGGATCGATGGCTACACCTTC.

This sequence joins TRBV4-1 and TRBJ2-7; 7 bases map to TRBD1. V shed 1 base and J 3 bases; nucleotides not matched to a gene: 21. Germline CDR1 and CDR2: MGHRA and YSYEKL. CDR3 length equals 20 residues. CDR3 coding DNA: TGCGCCAGCAGCCAAGCTACTAAGGGGGCCTTCCGTCGTTTTTTCTACGAGCAGTACTTC. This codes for CASSQATKGAFRRFFYEQYF.

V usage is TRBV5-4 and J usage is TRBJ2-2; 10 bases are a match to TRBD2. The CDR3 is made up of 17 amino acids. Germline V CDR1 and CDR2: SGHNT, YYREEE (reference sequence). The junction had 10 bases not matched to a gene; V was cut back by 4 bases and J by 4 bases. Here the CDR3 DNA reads TGTGCCAGCAGCGGTTTGGGTTTAGCGGGAGGCACCGGGGAGCTGTTTTTT. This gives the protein CASSGLGLAGGTGELFF.

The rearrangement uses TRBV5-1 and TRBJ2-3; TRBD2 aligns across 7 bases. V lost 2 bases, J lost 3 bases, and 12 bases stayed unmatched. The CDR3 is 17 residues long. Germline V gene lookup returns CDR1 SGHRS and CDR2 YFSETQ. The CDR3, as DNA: TGCGCCAGCAGCTTCGGTCCGGCTAGCGGAATAACAGATACGCAGTATTTT. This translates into CASSFGPASGITDTQYF.

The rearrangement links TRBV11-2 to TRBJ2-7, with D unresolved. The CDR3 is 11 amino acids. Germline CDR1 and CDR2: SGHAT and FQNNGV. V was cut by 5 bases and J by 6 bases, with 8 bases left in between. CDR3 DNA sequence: TGTGCCAGCAGCCCTGGCTCCGAGCAGTACTTC. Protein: CASSPGSEQYF.

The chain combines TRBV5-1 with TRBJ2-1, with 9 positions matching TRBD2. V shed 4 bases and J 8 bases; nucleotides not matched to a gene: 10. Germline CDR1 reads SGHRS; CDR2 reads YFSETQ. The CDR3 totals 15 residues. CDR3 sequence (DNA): TGCGCCAGCAGCCCCGCCGTCTTAGCGGGAGATGAGCAGTTCTTC. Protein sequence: CASSPAVLAGDEQFF.

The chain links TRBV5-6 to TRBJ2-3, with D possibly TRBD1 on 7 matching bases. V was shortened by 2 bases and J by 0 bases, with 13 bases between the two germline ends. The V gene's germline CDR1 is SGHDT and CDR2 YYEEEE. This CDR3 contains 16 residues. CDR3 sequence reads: CASSFGGTASTDTQYF. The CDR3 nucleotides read TGTGCCAGCAGCTTCGGAGGGACAGCTAGCACAGATACGCAGTATTTT. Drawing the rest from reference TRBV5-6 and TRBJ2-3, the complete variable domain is DAGVTQSPTHLIKTRGQQVTLRCSPKSGHDTVSWYQQALGQGPQFIFQYYEEEERQRGNFPDRFSGHQFPNYSSELNVNALLLGDSALYLCASSFGGTASTDTQYFGPGTRLTVL.

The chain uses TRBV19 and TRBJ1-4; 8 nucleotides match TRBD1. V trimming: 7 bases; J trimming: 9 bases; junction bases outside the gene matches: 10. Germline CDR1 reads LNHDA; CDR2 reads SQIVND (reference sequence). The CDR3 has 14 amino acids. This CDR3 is CASTAQGDEKKLFF. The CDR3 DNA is TGTGCCAGTACAGCACAGGGGGATGAGAAAAAACTGTTTTTT.